This TCR beta chain was captured in a study of T-cell memory formation after mild COVID-19. In regard to this clonotype: No antigen is known for it.

Germline V lookup: CDR1 DFQATT, CDR2 SNEGSKA (reference sequence). CDR3 size: 12 residues. V shed 5 bases and J 10 bases; nucleotides not matched to a gene: 6. Study-level results: CD4+ contracting clones were found mainly in CM and EM, and CD8+ ones in EMRA. Cross-reactive memory appears to have joined, as suggested by some responding clones showing up in pre-infection memory.

TCRdb processed the 5' RACE reads anew with MiXCR; each CDR3 protein has one entry. Here the sample spans more than 250,000 distinct CDR3 sequences, more than 15% being singletons. Sequencing input: PBMCs or a T cell subset sorted from them (not recorded which). The gene calls are TRBV20-1 and TRBJ1-2; 11 bases are a match to TRBD1. The clonotype was recovered from a man younger than 35 who had mild COVID-19 (a few samples of this study predate the infection). Cell type and time point are not known. The CDR3: CSAGDRGVHYTF. CDR3 DNA sequence: TGCAGTGCTGGGGACAGGGGGGTGCACTACACCTTC.